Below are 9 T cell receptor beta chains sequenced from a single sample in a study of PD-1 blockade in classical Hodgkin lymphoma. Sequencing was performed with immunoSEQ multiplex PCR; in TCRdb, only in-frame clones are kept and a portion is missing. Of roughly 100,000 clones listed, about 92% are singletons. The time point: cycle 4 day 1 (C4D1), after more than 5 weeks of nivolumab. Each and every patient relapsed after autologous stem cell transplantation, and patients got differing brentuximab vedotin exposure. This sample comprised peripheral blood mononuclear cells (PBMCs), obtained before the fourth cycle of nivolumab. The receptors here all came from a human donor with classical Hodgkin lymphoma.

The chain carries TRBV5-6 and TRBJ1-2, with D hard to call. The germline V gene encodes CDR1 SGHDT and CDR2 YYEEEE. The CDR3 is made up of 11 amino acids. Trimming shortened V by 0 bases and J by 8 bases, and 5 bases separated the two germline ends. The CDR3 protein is CASSLGWGYTF. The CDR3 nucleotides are TGTGCCAGCAGCTTGGGGTGGGGCTACACCTTC. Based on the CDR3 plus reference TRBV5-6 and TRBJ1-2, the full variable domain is DAGVTQSPTHLIKTRGQQVTLRCSPKSGHDTVSWYQQALGQGPQFIFQYYEEEERQRGNFPDRFSGHQFPNYSSELNVNALLLGDSALYLCASSLGWGYTFGSGTRLTVV.

The CDR3 reads CASSEKGQPPYEQYF. Here the CDR3 DNA reads TGTGCCAGCAGTGAAAAAGGGCAACCCCCCTACGAGCAGTACTTC. V gene TRBV2 combines with J gene TRBJ2-7; D not certain. CDR3 size: 15 residues. Between the trimmed V and J ends, which lost 2 bases and 2 bases, there was a span of 13 bases. Per germline, CDR1 SNHLY and CDR2 FYNNEI.

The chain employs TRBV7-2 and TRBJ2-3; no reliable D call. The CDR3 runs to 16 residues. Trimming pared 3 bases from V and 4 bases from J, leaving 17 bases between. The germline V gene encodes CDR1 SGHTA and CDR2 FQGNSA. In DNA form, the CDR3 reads TGTGCCAGCAGCTTGCTGTCGACCAAGCAGGCAGATACGCAGTATTTT. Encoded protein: CASSLLSTKQADTQYF.

The CDR3 spells CASSPGQIGGVSGANVLTF. In DNA form, the CDR3 reads TGTGCCAGCTCACCAGGCCAAATAGGGGGAGTCTCTGGGGCCAACGTCCTGACTTTC. The V call is TRBV18, the J call TRBJ2-6; D perhaps matches TRBD1 (6 bases). The CDR3 consists of 19 residues. Trimming removed 2 bases at V and 0 bases at J, with 17 bases between. The germline gives CDR1 KGHSH, CDR2 LQKENI.

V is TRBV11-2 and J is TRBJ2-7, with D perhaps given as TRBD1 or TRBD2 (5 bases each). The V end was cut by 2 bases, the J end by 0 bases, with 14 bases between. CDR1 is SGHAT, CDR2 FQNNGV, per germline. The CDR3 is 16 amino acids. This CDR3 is CASSLSPGSLSYEQYF. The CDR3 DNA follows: TGTGCCAGCAGCTTATCCCCAGGGAGCCTCTCCTACGAGCAGTACTTC.

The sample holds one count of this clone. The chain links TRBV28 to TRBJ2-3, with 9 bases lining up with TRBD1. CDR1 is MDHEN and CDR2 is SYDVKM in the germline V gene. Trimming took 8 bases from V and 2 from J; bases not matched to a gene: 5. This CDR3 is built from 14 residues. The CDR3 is CASGGTGTTDTQYF. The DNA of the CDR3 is TGTGCCAGCGGAGGGACAGGGACCACAGATACGCAGTATTTT. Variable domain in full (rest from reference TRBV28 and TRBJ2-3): DVKVTQSSRYLVKRTGEKVFLECVQDMDHENMFWYRQDPGLGLRLIYFSYDVKMKEKGDIPEGYSVSREKKERFSLILESASTNQTSMYLCASGGTGTTDTQYFGPGTRLTVL.

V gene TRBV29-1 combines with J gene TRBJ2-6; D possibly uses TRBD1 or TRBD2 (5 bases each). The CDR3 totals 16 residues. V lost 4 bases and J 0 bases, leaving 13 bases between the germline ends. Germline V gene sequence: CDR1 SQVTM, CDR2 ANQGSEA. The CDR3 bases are TGCAGCGTTGCCCCGGGACCCAACTCTGGGGCCAACGTCCTGACTTTC. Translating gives CSVAPGPNSGANVLTF.

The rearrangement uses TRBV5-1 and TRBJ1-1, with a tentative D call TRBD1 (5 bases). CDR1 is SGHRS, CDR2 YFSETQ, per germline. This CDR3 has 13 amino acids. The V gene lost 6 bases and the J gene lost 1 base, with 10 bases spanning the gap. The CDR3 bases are TGCGCCAGCACAGACAGAGAGAACACTGAAGCTTTCTTT. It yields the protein CASTDRENTEAFF.

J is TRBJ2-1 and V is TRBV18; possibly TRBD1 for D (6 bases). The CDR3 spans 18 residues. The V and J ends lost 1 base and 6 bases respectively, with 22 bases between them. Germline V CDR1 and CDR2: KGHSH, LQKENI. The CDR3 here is CASSPRPQGQTGSNEQFF. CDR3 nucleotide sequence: TGTGCCAGCTCACCACGTCCGCAAGGACAGACGGGAAGCAATGAGCAGTTCTTC.